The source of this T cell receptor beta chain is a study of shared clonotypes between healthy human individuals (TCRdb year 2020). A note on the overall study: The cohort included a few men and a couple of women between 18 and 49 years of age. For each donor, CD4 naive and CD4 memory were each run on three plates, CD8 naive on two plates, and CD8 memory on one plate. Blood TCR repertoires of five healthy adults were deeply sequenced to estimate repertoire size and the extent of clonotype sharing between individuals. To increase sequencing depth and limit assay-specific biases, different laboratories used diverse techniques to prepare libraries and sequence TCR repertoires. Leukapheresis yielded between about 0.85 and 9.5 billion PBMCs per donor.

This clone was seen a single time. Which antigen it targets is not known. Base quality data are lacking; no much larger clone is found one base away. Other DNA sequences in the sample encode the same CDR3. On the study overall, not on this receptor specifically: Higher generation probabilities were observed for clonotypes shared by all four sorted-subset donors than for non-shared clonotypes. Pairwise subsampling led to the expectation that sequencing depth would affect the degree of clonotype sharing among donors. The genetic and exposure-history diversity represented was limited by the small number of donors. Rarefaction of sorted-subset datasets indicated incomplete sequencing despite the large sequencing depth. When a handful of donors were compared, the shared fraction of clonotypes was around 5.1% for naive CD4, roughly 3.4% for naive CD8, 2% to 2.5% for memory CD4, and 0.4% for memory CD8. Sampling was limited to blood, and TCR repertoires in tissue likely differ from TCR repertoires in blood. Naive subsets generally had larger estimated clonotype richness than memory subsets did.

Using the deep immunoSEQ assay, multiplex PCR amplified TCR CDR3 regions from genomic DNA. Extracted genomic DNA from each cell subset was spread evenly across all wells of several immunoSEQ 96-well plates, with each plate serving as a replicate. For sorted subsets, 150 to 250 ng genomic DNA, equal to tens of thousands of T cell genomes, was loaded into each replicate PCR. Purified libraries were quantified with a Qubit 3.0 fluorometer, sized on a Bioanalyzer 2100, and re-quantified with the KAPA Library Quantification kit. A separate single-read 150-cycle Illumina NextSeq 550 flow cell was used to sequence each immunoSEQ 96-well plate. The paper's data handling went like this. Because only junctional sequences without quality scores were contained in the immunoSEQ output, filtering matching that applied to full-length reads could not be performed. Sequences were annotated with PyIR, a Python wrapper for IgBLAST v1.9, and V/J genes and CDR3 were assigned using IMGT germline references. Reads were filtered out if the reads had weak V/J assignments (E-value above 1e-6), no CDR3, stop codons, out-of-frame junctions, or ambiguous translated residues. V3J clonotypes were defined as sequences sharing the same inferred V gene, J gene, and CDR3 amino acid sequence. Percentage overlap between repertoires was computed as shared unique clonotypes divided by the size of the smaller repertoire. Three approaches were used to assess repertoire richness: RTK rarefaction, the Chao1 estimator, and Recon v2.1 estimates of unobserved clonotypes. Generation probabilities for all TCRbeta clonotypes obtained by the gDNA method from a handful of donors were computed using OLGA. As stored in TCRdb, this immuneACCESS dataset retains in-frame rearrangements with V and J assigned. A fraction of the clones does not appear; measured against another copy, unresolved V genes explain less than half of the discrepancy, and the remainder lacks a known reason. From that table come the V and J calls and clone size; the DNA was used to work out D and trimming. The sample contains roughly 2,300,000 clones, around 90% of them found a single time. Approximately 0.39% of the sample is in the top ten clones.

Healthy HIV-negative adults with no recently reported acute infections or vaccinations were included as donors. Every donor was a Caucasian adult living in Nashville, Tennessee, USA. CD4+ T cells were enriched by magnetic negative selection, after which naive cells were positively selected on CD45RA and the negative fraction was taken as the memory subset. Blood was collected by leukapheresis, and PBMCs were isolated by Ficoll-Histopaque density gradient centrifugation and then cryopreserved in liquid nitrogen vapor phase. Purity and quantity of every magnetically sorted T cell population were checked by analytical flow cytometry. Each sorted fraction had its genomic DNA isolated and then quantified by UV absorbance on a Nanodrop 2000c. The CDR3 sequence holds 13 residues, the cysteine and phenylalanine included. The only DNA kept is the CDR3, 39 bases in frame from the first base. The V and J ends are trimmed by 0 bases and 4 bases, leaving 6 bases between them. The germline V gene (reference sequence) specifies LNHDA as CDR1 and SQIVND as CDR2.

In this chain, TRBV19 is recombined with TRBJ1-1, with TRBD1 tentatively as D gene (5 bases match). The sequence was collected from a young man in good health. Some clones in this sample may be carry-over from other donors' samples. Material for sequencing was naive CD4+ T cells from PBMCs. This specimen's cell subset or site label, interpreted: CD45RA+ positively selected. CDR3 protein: CASSIEGRTEAFF. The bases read TGTGCCAGTAGTATAGAGGGGCGCACTGAAGCTTTCTTT.